A selection of T cell receptor beta chains follows, all from one sample in a study of lymphopenia after photon versus proton radiotherapy. The table came from immunoSEQ multiplex PCR; TCRdb's copy has only in-frame clones and leaves some out. The sample carries about 39,000 clones, about 94% recorded once. The sequences come from peripheral blood, collected from a patient treated with photon-based radiotherapy. These receptors came from a man aged 55 to 70 with cholangiocarcinoma. The CDR3 runs from the conserved cysteine through the conserved F or W. D genes are given only for firm matches. Clone size is given for some rows only: seen once, a few or many times, or a class if the clone is expanded.

D gene,J gene,clone size,V gene,CDR3 protein,CDR3 DNA
TRBD2,TRBJ2-1,NA,TRBV6-1,CASSEDASGGHNEQFF,TGTGCCAGCAGTGAAGATGCTAGCGGGGGCCACAATGAGCAGTTCTTC
NA,TRBJ2-3,NA,TRBV5-6,CASSLRGGTDTQYF,TGTGCCAGCAGCTTGCGAGGTGGCACAGATACGCAGTATTTT
TRBD1,TRBJ2-1,NA,TRBV7-9,CASRGGLGVNEQFF,TGTGCCAGCAGAGGGGGCTTAGGGGTTAATGAGCAGTTCTTC
NA,TRBJ1-3,NA,TRBV10-2,CASSVGEAGNTIYF,TGCGCCAGCAGTGTAGGGGAAGCTGGAAACACCATATATTTT
NA,TRBJ2-2,NA,TRBV5-1,CASSLAATVGTGELFF,TGCGCCAGCAGCCTTGCCGCCACAGTGGGGACCGGGGAGCTGTTTTTT
NA,TRBJ2-1,NA,TRBV11-2,CASSQDYMNEQFF,TGTGCCAGCAGCCAGGACTACATGAATGAGCAGTTCTTC
NA,TRBJ2-7,NA,TRBV27,CASSLSMGRAGPREQYF,TGTGCCAGCAGTTTATCGATGGGTAGGGCAGGCCCTCGGGAGCAGTACTTC
NA,TRBJ1-2,NA,TRBV19,CASSISSNYGYTF,TGTGCCAGTAGTATTTCATCTAACTATGGCTACACCTTC
NA,TRBJ1-4,NA,TRBV6-5,CASSPSSTNEKLFF,TGTGCCAGCAGCCCCAGTTCAACTAATGAAAAACTGTTTTTT
NA,TRBJ2-6,NA,TRBV18,CASSRQGLSGANVLTF,TGTGCCAGCTCTCGACAGGGACTTTCTGGGGCCAACGTCCTGACTTTC
NA,TRBJ2-1,NA,TRBV27,CASSSHDGGEQFF,TGTGCCAGCAGTTCCCACGACGGCGGGGAGCAGTTCTTC
NA,TRBJ2-7,once,TRBV9,CASSVAGAGYEQYF,TGTGCCAGCAGCGTGGCCGGGGCGGGCTACGAGCAGTACTTC
NA,TRBJ2-1,NA,TRBV5-1,CASSLALNEQFF,TGCGCCAGCAGCTTAGCCCTTAATGAGCAGTTCTTC
NA,TRBJ1-1,NA,TRBV7-8,CASSSISPAGAFF,TGTGCCAGCAGCTCGATCTCCCCGGCTGGGGCTTTCTTT
TRBD2,TRBJ2-1,NA,TRBV6-1,CASSEGLAVFSSYNEQFF,TGTGCCAGCAGTGAAGGACTAGCGGTTTTTAGCTCCTACAATGAGCAGTTCTTC
NA,TRBJ2-2,NA,TRBV5-1,CASALVGHTGELFF,TGCGCCAGCGCCCTTGTGGGGCACACCGGGGAGCTGTTTTTT